This T cell receptor (beta chain) was obtained from a study of blood T cell repertoires in COVID-19. Study-wide background: Nucleic acid was either cDNA or gDNA, and it came from T cells, B-cell-depleted T cells, or PBMCs.

Germline CDR1 and CDR2: GTSNPN and SVGIG (reference sequence). CDR3 length: 12 residues. V was clipped by 7 bases and J by 2 bases; unmatched bases: 2. Source study methods: Quantification of nucleated cells was approximated via reference gene primer amplification. Sequencing was performed with immunoSEQ multiplex PCR; in TCRdb, only in-frame clones are kept and a portion is missing. V, J and clone size are taken as reported in that table, and D and trimming were inferred from the DNA itself. Of under 200,000 clones listed, 74% are singletons. Sequenced: peripheral blood. The rearrangement joins TRBV30 to TRBJ1-1; the match to TRBD1 covers 9 bases. The clonotype was recovered from a woman older than 75 with acute or convalescent COVID-19. The CDR3 spells CASTGGNTEAFF. CDR3 coding DNA: TGTGCCTCAACAGGGGGCAACACTGAAGCTTTCTTT.